The following is a TCR beta chain sequence with its context. This sample was taken from a study of blood T cell repertoires in COVID-19. Study context: The study drew acute and convalescent COVID-19 samples from the United States, Italy and Spain. T cells, B-cell-depleted T cells, or PBMCs supplied cDNA or gDNA.

Original methodology: Using reference gene primer amplification, nucleated cell counts were estimated. TCRdb's table, derived via immunoSEQ multiplex PCR, lists solely in-frame clones and lacks some. V, J and clone size reflect that table, while D and trimming were determined from the DNA. The table lists roughly 100,000 clones, approximately 80% of them singletons. The J segment lost 2 bases and the V segment lost 4 bases, leaving 12 bases of the junction unmatched. CDR1 SEHNR and CDR2 FQNEAQ come from the germline V gene (reference sequence). The CDR3 consists of 17 residues. The V call is TRBV7-9, the J call TRBJ2-3; TRBD1 agrees at 7 bases. The sequencing sample was made of peripheral blood. The source is a human donor in a cohort sampled during active or convalescent COVID-19. This CDR3 reads CASSSSRMTGNTDTQYF. In DNA, the CDR3 is TGTGCCAGCAGCTCCTCCCGGATGACAGGGAACACAGATACGCAGTATTTT.